This T cell receptor beta chain is drawn from a study of T cell responses to AZD1222 COVID-19 vaccine. Findings and limits, study-wide: The breadth and depth of Spike-specific TCRs increased once two AZD1222 doses had been given. Vaccine-related CD4 TCRs covered spike, predominating at 160-218 and 743-854.

The protocol was immunoSEQ multiplex PCR, while the TCRdb copy is restricted to in-frame clones and leaves out a portion. The sample consists of 80,000 or so clones, more than 90% of them appearing once. About this clone itself: The antigen is unknown.

The CDR3 loop spans 16 amino acids. The J segment lost 7 bases and the V segment lost 0 bases, leaving 9 bases of the junction unmatched. From germline, CDR1 is GTSNPN and CDR2 SVGIG (reference sequence). Both about-4-week and about-12-week second-dose recipients were combined. The starting material was peripheral blood, obtained 28 days after the second AZD1222 dose. The receptor comes from an adult who received the AZD1222 COVID-19 vaccine. The V and J genes are TRBV30 and TRBJ1-6; 7 nucleotides agree with TRBD1. CDR3 sequence: CAWSVARAGGNSPLHF. In DNA form, the CDR3 reads TGTGCCTGGAGTGTAGCGAGGGCAGGGGGGAATTCACCCCTCCACTTT. Using reference TRBV30 and TRBJ1-6 for the parts outside the CDR3, the full variable domain is SQTIHQWPATLVQPVGSPLSLECTVEGTSNPNLYWYRQAAGRGLQLLFYSVGIGQISSEVPQNLSASRPQDRQFILSSKKLLLSDSGFYLCAWSVARAGGNSPLHFGNGTRLTVT.